These T cell receptor beta chains were read from a single sample in a study of blood T cell repertoires in COVID-19. TCRdb keeps only in-frame clones here, not all; method: immunoSEQ multiplex PCR. The sample shows fewer than 400,000 clones, around nine tenths of them seen only once. Sequencing was done on a sample of peripheral blood. Receptors were obtained from a woman aged 30 to 39 with COVID-19, enrolled during active disease. Each CDR3 is given with its conserved first and last residue. Each record gives: D gene, J gene, clone size, V gene, CDR3 DNA, CDR3 protein. The D gene is left open where the match is weak. The size field is filled for only some rows; it gives once, few, many or a size class.

.	TRBJ2-1	.	TRBV6-6	TGTGCCAGCAGTTATGGCGGGGCCGATGAGCAGTTCTTC	CASSYGGADEQFF
TRBD2	TRBJ2-3	.	TRBV25-1	TGTGCCAGCAGTGAATTTCGCGGGGGGGCAGATACGCAGTATTTT	CASSEFRGGADTQYF
.	TRBJ1-2	.	TRBV7-9	TGTGCCAGCAGCATACAGGCTGGCTACACCTTC	CASSIQAGYTF
TRBD1	TRBJ2-5	.	TRBV7-9	TGTGCCAGCAGCTATGGGACAGCGCAAGAGACCCAGTACTTC	CASSYGTAQETQYF
.	TRBJ1-2	.	TRBV4-2	TGTGCCAGCAGCCAAGATGTAGCAGGGGCAGGCGGCTACACCTTC	CASSQDVAGAGGYTF
.	TRBJ2-2	.	TRBV9	TGTGCCAGCAGAGTAGGCAGGGGCACCGGGGAGCTGTTTTTT	CASRVGRGTGELFF
TRBD1	TRBJ1-1	.	TRBV5-1	TGCGCCAGCCAGGGGAGCCCATCAGGGGGGACTGAAGCTTTCTTT	CASQGSPSGGTEAFF
TRBD1	TRBJ2-3	.	TRBV7-2	TGTGCCAGCAGCTCGGGACAGAGCACAGATACGCAGTATTTT	CASSSGQSTDTQYF
.	TRBJ1-2	.	TRBV5-5	TGTGCCAGCAGCCCGGACGGCCGACAGGTCGCTCTTTATGGCTACACCTTC	CASSPDGRQVALYGYTF
TRBD1	TRBJ1-2	.	TRBV5-4	TGTGCCAGCAGCTTGGGCGGGACAGGGATAAATGGCTACACCTTC	CASSLGGTGINGYTF
TRBD1	TRBJ2-7	once	TRBV5-6	TGTGCCAGCAGCTTGGCGGCCGGGACAGGGAGCCACGAGCAGTACTTC	CASSLAAGTGSHEQYF
.	TRBJ2-7	once	TRBV5-5	TGTGCCAGCGTCGGGGGCTACGAGCAGTACTTC	CASVGGYEQYF
TRBD1	TRBJ2-1	.	TRBV27	TGTGCCAGCAGTTTGGGACAGTACAATGAGCAGTTCTTC	CASSLGQYNEQFF
TRBD1	TRBJ1-1	.	TRBV6-5	TGTGCCAGCAAAAGGGACAGTGAAGCTTTCTTT	CASKRDSEAFF
.	TRBJ2-1	.	TRBV21-1	TGTGCCAGCAGCAGCTGGTCCCGAAGGAGCCTCAATGAGCAGTTCTTC	CASSSWSRRSLNEQFF
TRBD1	TRBJ1-4	.	TRBV2	TGTGCCAGCAGTGAGGCCAGGGGGAATGAAAAACTGTTTTTT	CASSEARGNEKLFF
TRBD1	TRBJ1-6	.	TRBV5-4	TGTGCCAGCAGCTTGTGGCAGGGGGGAAATTCACCCCTCCACTTT	CASSLWQGGNSPLHF
.	TRBJ1-3	once	TRBV5-5	TGTGCCAGCAGCTCCCTAGGAGGGCTTACTTCTGGAAACACCATATATTTT	CASSSLGGLTSGNTIYF
.	TRBJ1-2	once	TRBV6-5	TGTGCCAGCAGGCCAGAGGGGAGGTATGGCTACACCTTC	CASRPEGRYGYTF
TRBD2	TRBJ2-2	.	TRBV30	TGTGCCTGGAGTGCGAGACTAGCGGGGGGATGGAACACCGGGGAGCTGTTTTTT	CAWSARLAGGWNTGELFF
TRBD1	TRBJ1-1	.	TRBV27	TGTGCCAGCAGTTCTAACAGGGGAGGGAACACTGAAGCTTTCTTT	CASSSNRGGNTEAFF
TRBD1	TRBJ2-7	once	TRBV6-1	TGTGCCAGCAGGGAAGGGGGACAGGTTACCTACGAGCAGTACTTC	CASREGGQVTYEQYF
TRBD2	TRBJ2-1	.	TRBV7-2	TGTGCCAGCAGCTTAGCGATCGGGATAGCGGGGGGGCATGAGCAGTTCTTC	CASSLAIGIAGGHEQFF
.	TRBJ2-4	once	TRBV2	TGTGCCAGCAGTTTCAGGGGAGCCAAAAACATTCAGTACTTC	CASSFRGAKNIQYF
.	TRBJ2-7	.	TRBV1	TGCACCAGCAGCCAAGATTCGGACAGGGGCGATTCCTACGAGCAGTACTTC	CTSSQDSDRGDSYEQYF
.	TRBJ1-6	few	TRBV20-1	TGCAGTGCCTCCAGACTTTCACCCCTCCACTTT	CSASRLSPLHF
TRBD1	TRBJ1-6	.	TRBV9	TGTGCCAGCAGCGCCACAGGGGCCCGCTTCCACTTT	CASSATGARFHF
.	TRBJ1-5	.	TRBV4-1	TGCGCCAGCAGCCAGGCTGCCCCAGGGGAGACGGGTCAGCCCCAGCATTTT	CASSQAAPGETGQPQHF
.	TRBJ2-2	.	TRBV13	TGTGCCAGCAGGGACTATAACACCGGGGAGCTGTTTTTT	CASRDYNTGELFF
.	TRBJ1-2	.	TRBV3-1/TRBV3-2	TGTGCCAGCAGCCAAGAAGGCCAGGCTAACTATGGCTACACCTTC	CASSQEGQANYGYTF
TRBD1	TRBJ1-4	.	TRBV2	TGTGCCAGCCGACAGGGTCTTAATGAAAAACTGTTTTTT	CASRQGLNEKLFF
.	TRBJ1-2	once	TRBV2	TGTGCCAGCAGTGGGTCGACCCAGGGTTCTCTCTATGGCTACACCTTC	CASSGSTQGSLYGYTF
TRBD2	TRBJ2-5	.	TRBV5-6	TGTGCCAGCAGCTGGCCTTGGGGGGGGCAAGAGACCCAGTACTTC	CASSWPWGGQETQYF
.	TRBJ2-1	.	TRBV14	TGTGCCAGCAGCCAAGATTACAGGGACAATGAGCAGTTCTTC	CASSQDYRDNEQFF
TRBD1	TRBJ1-4	.	TRBV7-9	TGTGCCAGCAGCTTTAGGGGACAGGCTACGCGGGGAGAAAAACTGTTTTTT	CASSFRGQATRGEKLFF
.	TRBJ1-1	.	TRBV20-1	TGCAGTGCTAGGACGGGGGGTTGGGCTTTCTTT	CSARTGGWAFF
TRBD2	TRBJ2-7	.	TRBV4-1	TGCGCCAGCAGCCAGGTTAGCGGGGGACTCTACGAGCAGTACTTC	CASSQVSGGLYEQYF
.	TRBJ2-2	.	TRBV7-3	TGTGCCAGCAGCTTAACTCCAGGGGTCGGGGAGCTGTTTTTT	CASSLTPGVGELFF
.	TRBJ1-5	.	TRBV7-6	TGTGCCAGCAGCTTAGGAGACAGTTTTAATCAGCCCCAGCATTTT	CASSLGDSFNQPQHF
.	TRBJ2-7	.	TRBV9	TGTGCCAGCAGCGTAGGAGGAGACCGATCCTACGAGCAGTACTTC	CASSVGGDRSYEQYF
TRBD1	TRBJ2-3	.	TRBV7-2	TGTGCCAGCGGGACAGGGTTGGGTACAGATACGCAGTATTTT	CASGTGLGTDTQYF
.	TRBJ2-7	.	TRBV4-2	TGTGCCAGCAGCCAAAGTGCCGGACTCTCCTACGAGCAGTACTTC	CASSQSAGLSYEQYF
TRBD2	TRBJ2-7	once	TRBV29-1	TGCAGCGTTGAACGAGGGGAGGGTGGGCCCTACGAGCAGTACTTC	CSVERGEGGPYEQYF
.	TRBJ1-6	once	TRBV6-5	TGTGCCAGCACCCGGGGAGGGCAGAATTCACCCCTCCACTTT	CASTRGGQNSPLHF
.	TRBJ1-1	few	TRBV7-9	TGTGCCAGCAGACCGGACAGGAACACTGAAGCTTTCTTT	CASRPDRNTEAFF
TRBD1	TRBJ2-1	.	TRBV30	TGTGCCTGGAGTCCGACCCGGGACAGGGGGCACAATGAGCAGTTCTTC	CAWSPTRDRGHNEQFF
TRBD1	TRBJ2-1	.	TRBV29-1	TGCAGCGTAATACAGGGGGCAATGAACTACAATGAGCAGTTCTTC	CSVIQGAMNYNEQFF
.	TRBJ1-1	.	TRBV6-5	TGTGCCAGCAGTTACCTTTCATTGGGCCCCGACACTGAAGCTTTCTTT	CASSYLSLGPDTEAFF
.	TRBJ2-3	.	TRBV5-4	TGTGCCAGCAGCGTCTCAGGAGGCCTTTCGAGCACAGATACGCAGTATTTT	CASSVSGGLSSTDTQYF
TRBD1	TRBJ1-2	.	TRBV27	TGTGCCAGCAGTTTAGTGGTTCCGACAGGGGAAGCTAACTATGGCTACACCTTC	CASSLVVPTGEANYGYTF
TRBD1	TRBJ1-1	.	TRBV3-1/TRBV3-2	TGTGCCAGCAGCCACCACAGGGGGCTGACTGAAGCTTTCTTT	CASSHHRGLTEAFF
TRBD1	TRBJ1-2	.	TRBV28	TGTGCCACTTGGGACAGGGGCCCCCCAGATTATGGCTACACCTTC	CATWDRGPPDYGYTF
.	TRBJ1-5	.	TRBV25-1	TGTGCCAGCAGTTCAGGGATTCAGCCCCAGCATTTT	CASSSGIQPQHF
.	TRBJ1-2	.	TRBV13	TGTGCCAGCAGCCTGGGGGCCGGTCCCTATGGCTACACCTTC	CASSLGAGPYGYTF